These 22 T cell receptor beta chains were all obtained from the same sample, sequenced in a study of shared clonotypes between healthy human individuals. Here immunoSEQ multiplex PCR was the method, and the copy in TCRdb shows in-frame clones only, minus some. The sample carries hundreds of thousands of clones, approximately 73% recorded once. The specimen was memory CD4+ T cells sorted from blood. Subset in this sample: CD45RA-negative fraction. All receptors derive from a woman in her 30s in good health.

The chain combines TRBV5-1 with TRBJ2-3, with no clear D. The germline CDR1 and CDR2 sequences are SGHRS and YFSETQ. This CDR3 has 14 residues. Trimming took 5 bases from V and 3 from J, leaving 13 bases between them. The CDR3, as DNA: TGCGCCAGCAGTTACGGCCAAAAGACAGATACGCAGTATTTT. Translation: CASSYGQKTDTQYF.

This CDR3 reads CASSLIQHSYNEQFF. CDR3 coding DNA: TGTGCCAGCAGCTTGATACAGCACTCCTACAATGAGCAGTTCTTC. V gene TRBV5-5 combines with J gene TRBJ2-1; D uncertain. V was pared by 1 base and J by 0 bases, with 8 bases between. The CDR3 has 15 amino acids. Germline V gene sequence: CDR1 SGHKS, CDR2 YYEKEE (reference sequence). The whole variable domain, remainder taken from reference TRBV5-5 and TRBJ2-1, is DAGVTQSPTHLIKTRGQQVTLRCSPISGHKSVSWYQQVLGQGPQFIFQYYEKEERGRGNFPDRFSARQFPNYSSELNVNALLLGDSALYLCASSLIQHSYNEQFFGPGTRLTVL.

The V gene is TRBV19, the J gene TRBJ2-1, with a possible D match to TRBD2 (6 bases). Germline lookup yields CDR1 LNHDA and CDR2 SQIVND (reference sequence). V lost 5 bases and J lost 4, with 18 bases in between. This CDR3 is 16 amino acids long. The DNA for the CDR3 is TGTGCCAGTAGTGATGGAACGGGAGCCGATTACAATGAGCAGTTCTTC. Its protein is CASSDGTGADYNEQFF. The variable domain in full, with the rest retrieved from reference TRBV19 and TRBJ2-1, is DGGITQSPKYLFRKEGQNVTLSCEQNLNHDAMYWYRQDPGQGLRLIYYSQIVNDFQKGDIAEGYSVSREKKESFPLTVTSAQKNPTAFYLCASSDGTGADYNEQFFGPGTRLTVL.

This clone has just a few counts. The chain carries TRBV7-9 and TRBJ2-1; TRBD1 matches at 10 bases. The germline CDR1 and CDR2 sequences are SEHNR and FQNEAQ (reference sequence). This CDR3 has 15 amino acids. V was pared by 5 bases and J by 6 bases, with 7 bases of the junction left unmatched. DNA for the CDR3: TGTGCCAGCAGCCCAGCATGGGACAGGGGCAATGAGCAGTTCTTC. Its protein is CASSPAWDRGNEQFF.

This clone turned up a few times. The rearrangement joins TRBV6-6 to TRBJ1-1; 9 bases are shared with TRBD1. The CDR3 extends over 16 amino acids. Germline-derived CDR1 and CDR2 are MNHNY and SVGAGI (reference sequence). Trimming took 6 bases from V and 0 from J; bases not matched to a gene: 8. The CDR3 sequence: CASSDQGTGLNTEAFF. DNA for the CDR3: TGTGCCAGCAGCGACCAGGGGACAGGGCTGAACACTGAAGCTTTCTTT.

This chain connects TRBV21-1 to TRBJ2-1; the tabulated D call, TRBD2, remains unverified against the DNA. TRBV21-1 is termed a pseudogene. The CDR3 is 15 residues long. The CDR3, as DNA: TGTGCCACCACTTGTACGAAAAGCTCCTACAATGAGCAGTTCTTC. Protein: CATTCTKSSYNEQFF.

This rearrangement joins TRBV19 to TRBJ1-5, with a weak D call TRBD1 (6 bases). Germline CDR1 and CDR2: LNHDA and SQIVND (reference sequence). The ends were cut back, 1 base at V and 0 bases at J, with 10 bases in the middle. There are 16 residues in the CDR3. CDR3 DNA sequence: TGTGCCAGTAGTATAGGGACAGTATATAGCAATCAGCCCCAGCATTTT. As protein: CASSIGTVYSNQPQHF.

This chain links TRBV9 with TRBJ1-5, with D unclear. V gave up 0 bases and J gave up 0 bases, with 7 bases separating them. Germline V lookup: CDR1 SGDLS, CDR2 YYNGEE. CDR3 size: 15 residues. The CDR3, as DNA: TGTGCCAGCAGCGTAGGACACCTTAGCAATCAGCCCCAGCATTTT. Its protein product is CASSVGHLSNQPQHF. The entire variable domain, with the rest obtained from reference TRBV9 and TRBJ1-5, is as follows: DSGVTQTPKHLITATGQRVTLRCSPRSGDLSVYWYQQSLDQGLQFLIQYYNGEERAKGNILERFSAQQFPDLHSELNLSSLELGDSALYFCASSVGHLSNQPQHFGDGTRLSIL.

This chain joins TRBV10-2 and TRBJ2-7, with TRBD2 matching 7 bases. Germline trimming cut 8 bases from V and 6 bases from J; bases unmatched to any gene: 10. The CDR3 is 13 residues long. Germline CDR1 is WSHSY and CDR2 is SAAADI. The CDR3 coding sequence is TGCGCCAGCTCCCGGGGGACTACCTTCGAGCAGTACTTC. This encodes CASSRGTTFEQYF.

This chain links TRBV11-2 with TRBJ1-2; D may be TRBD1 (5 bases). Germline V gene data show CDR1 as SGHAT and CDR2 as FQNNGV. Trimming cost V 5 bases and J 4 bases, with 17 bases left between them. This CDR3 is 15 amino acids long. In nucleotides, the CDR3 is TGTGCCAGCAGCCCCATGGGGGGGGGTAGCTATGGCTACACCTTC. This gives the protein CASSPMGGGSYGYTF.

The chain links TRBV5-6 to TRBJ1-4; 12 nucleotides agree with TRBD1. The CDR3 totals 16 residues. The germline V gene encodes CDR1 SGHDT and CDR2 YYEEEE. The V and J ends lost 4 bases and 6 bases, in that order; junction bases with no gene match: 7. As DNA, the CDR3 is TGTGCCAGCAGCAGAGGGACAGGGGGCGCAGATGAAAAACTGTTTTTT. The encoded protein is CASSRGTGGADEKLFF.

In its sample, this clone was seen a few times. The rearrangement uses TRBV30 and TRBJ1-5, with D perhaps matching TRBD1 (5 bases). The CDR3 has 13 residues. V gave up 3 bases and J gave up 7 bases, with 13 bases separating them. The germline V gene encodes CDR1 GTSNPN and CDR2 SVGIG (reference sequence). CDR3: CAWSRGGEQPQHF. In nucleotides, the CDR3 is TGTGCCTGGAGCCGGGGGGGAGAACAGCCCCAGCATTTT.

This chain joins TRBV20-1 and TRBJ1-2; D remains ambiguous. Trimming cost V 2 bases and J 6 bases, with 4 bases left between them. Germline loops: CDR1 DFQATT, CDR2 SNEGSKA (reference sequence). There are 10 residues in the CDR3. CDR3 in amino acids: CSARLHGYTF. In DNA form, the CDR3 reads TGCAGTGCTAGATTACATGGCTACACCTTC.

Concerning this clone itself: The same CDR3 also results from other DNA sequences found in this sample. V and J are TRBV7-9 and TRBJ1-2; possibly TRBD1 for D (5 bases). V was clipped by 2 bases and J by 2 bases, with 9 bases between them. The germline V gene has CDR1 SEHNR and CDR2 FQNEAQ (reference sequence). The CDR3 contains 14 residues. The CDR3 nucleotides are TGTGCCAGCAGCTTAACAGGAGCCAACTATGGCTACACCTTC. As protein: CASSLTGANYGYTF.

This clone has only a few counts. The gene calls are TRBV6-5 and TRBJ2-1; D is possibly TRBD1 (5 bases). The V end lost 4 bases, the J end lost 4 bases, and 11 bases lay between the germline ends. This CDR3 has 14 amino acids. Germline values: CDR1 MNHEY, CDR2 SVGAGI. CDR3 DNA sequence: TGTGCCAGCAGTTTAAGGGGATCATACAATGAGCAGTTCTTC. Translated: CASSLRGSYNEQFF.

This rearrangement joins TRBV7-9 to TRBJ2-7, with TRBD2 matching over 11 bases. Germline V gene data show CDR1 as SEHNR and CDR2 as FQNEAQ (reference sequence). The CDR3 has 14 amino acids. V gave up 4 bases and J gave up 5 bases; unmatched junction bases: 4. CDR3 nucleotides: TGTGCCAGCAGCTCCTGGACTAGCGGGCACGAGCAGTACTTC. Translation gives CASSSWTSGHEQYF.

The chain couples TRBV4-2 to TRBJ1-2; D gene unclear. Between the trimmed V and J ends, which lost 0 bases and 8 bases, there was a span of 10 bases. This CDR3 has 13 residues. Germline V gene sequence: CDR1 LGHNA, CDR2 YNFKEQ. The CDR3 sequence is CASSQESGNGYTF. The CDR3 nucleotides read TGTGCCAGCAGCCAAGAGAGCGGTAACGGCTACACCTTC.

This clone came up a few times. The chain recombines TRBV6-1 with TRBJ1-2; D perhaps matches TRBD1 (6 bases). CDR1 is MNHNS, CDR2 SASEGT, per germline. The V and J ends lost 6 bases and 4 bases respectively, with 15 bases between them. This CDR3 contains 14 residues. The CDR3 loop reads CASRMDSSGYGYTF. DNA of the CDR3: TGTGCCAGCAGGATGGACAGCTCGGGCTATGGCTACACCTTC.

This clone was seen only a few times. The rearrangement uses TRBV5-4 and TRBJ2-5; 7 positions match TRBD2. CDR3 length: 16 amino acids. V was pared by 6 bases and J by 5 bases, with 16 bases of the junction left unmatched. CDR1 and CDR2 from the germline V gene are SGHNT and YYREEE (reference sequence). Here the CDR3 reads CASKPRGAGVLETQYF. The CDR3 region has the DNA TGTGCCAGCAAGCCTCGGGGTGCGGGAGTCTTGGAGACCCAGTACTTC. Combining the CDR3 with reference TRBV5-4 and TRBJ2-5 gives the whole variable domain ETGVTQSPTHLIKTRGQQVTLRCSSQSGHNTVSWYQQALGQGPQFIFQYYREEENGRGNFPPRFSGLQFPNYSSELNVNALELDDSALYLCASKPRGAGVLETQYFGPGTRLLVL.

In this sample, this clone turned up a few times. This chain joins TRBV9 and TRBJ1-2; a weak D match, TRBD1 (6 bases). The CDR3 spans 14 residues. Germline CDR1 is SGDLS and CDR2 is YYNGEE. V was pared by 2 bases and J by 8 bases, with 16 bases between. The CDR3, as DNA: TGTGCCAGCAGCGTTCCGGGACACCATAACGGCTACACCTTC. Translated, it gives CASSVPGHHNGYTF.

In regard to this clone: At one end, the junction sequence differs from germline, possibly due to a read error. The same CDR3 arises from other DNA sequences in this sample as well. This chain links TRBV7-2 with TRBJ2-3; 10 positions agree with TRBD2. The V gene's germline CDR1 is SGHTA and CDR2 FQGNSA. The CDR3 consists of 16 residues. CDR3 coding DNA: TGTGCCAGCAGCTTAGCAGCGGGAGGGGGCACAGATACGCAATATTTT. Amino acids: CASSLAAGGGTDTQYF.

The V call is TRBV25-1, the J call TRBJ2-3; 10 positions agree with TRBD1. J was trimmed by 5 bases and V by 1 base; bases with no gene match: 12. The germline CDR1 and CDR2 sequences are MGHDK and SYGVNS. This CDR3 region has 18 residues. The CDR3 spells CASSESHGTGAEGDTQYF. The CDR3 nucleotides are TGTGCCAGCAGTGAATCCCACGGGACAGGGGCTGAGGGAGATACGCAGTATTTT.